Below, 23 T cell receptor beta chains from the same sample are listed, as sequenced in a study of T cells in Graves' hyperthyroidism and ophthalmopathy. Authors of the study amplified TCR beta CDR3 regions from RNA transcripts. HTBI primers were employed in a first-round RT-PCR of the TCR CDR3. One entry per CDR3 protein, called by TCRdb with MiXCR from the multiplex PCR reads. The sample consists of roughly 630,000 distinct CDR3 sequences, 15% to 18% of them appearing once. Input material: blood. The receptors were sampled from a woman in her thirties with Graves' hyperthyroidism.

Many counts were recorded for this clonotype. The chain employs TRBV7-9 and TRBJ2-1; TRBD2 matches at 7 bases. Per the germline V gene, CDR1 is SEHNR and CDR2 is FQNEAQ (reference sequence). This CDR3 is built from 12 residues. After removal of 5 bases from V and 13 bases from J, the junction contained 8 bases not matched to a gene. The CDR3 DNA follows: TGTGCCAGCAGCACTCCTAGCGGACCCCAGTTCTTC. It translates to CASSTPSGPQFF. Together with reference TRBV7-9 and TRBJ2-1, the CDR3 gives the full variable domain: DTGVSQNPRHKITKRGQNVTFRCDPISEHNRLYWYRQTLGQGPEFLTYFQNEAQLEKSRLLSDRFSAERPKGSFSTLEIQRTEQGDSAMYLCASSTPSGPQFFGPGTRLTVL.

This clonotype was counted between two and nine times. This chain uses TRBV5-1 with TRBJ2-3; no firm D call. Trimming shortened V by 0 bases and J by 2 bases, and 7 bases separated the two germline ends. CDR3 length: 14 residues. CDR1 SGHRS and CDR2 YFSETQ come from the germline V gene. CDR3: CASSLVSTTDTQYF. CDR3 in DNA: TGCGCCAGCAGCTTGGTTTCTACCACAGATACGCAGTATTTT. Filled out from reference TRBV5-1 and TRBJ2-3, the complete variable domain reads KAGVTQTPRYLIKTRGQQVTLSCSPISGHRSVSWYQQTPGQGLQFLFEYFSETQRNKGNFPGRFSGRQFSNSRSEMNVSTLELGDSALYLCASSLVSTTDTQYFGPGTRLTVL.

This clonotype was found many times. V gene TRBV11-3 combines with J gene TRBJ2-1; 7 nucleotides align to TRBD2. The CDR3 is made up of 15 amino acids. V lost 3 bases to trimming and J lost 7 bases; unmatched junction nucleotides: 9. Looked up from germline, CDR1 is SGHNT and CDR2 is YENEEA. The CDR3 region has the DNA TGTGCCAGCAGCTTCGGCCGCTCAGCGGGGAATGAGCAGTTCTTC. Protein: CASSFGRSAGNEQFF.

This clonotype was counted only a few times. The chain uses TRBV4-2 and TRBJ2-7, with 7 positions matching TRBD2. The junction had 6 bases not matched to a gene; V was cut back by 5 bases and J by 2 bases. This CDR3 region has 14 residues. Germline CDR1 reads LGHNA; CDR2 reads YNFKEQ. The CDR3 reads CASSDERGPYEQYF. The CDR3 region has the DNA TGTGCCAGCAGCGACGAGCGGGGACCCTACGAGCAGTACTTC.

This clonotype was recorded a few times. The gene calls are TRBV20-1 and TRBJ2-1; 12 bases map to TRBD2. The CDR3 spans 14 residues. From germline, CDR1 is DFQATT and CDR2 SNEGSKA (reference sequence). V lost 6 bases to trimming and J lost 9 bases; unmatched junction nucleotides: 9. The CDR3 spells CSAKLAGGGSEQFF. The CDR3 DNA sequence: TGCAGTGCCAAACTAGCGGGAGGAGGGAGTGAGCAGTTCTTC.

In this sample, this clonotype turned up many times. The chain combines TRBV6-2 or TRBV6-3 with TRBJ2-7; TRBD2 is a possible D gene (5 bases). The germline V and J ends were trimmed by 2 bases and 5 bases, with 16 bases remaining between them. The CDR3 runs to 15 residues. Germline assignment: CDR1 MNHEY and CDR2 SVGEGT. The CDR3 DNA reads as TGTGCCAGCAGTTACCCACACTCCGGGAAAAACGAGCAGTACTTC. Amino acids: CASSYPHSGKNEQYF.

This sequence joins TRBV14 and TRBJ2-1; TRBD1 might be the D (5 bases). The CDR3 sequence is 16 residues long. V lost 1 base, J lost 7 bases, and 17 bases lay in between. Germline V CDR1 and CDR2: SGHDN, FVKESK. The CDR3 nucleotides are TGTGCCAGCAGCCAAGGTTATGGGGCTGCGTTGAATGAGCAGTTCTTC. Translating gives CASSQGYGAALNEQFF.

CDR3 nucleotide sequence: TGTGCCACCAGCAGAGTCGCTAGCGGGAGCTACGAGCAGTACTTC. Translation gives CATSRVASGSYEQYF. The chain joins TRBV15 to TRBJ2-7; 10 nucleotides line up with TRBD2. The CDR3 is made up of 15 amino acids. Trimming at V came to 1 base and at J to 3 bases, leaving 3 bases not matched to a gene. Germline assignment: CDR1 LNHNV and CDR2 YYDKDF (reference sequence). Filled out from reference TRBV15 and TRBJ2-7, the complete variable domain reads DAMVIQNPRYQVTQFGKPVTLSCSQTLNHNVMYWYQQKSSQAPKLLFHYYDKDFNNEADTPDNFQSRRPNTSFCFLDIRSPGLGDTAMYLCATSRVASGSYEQYFGPGTRLTVT.

This clonotype was recorded many times. The chain uses TRBV7-8 and TRBJ2-6; D call uncertain. Germline CDR1 is SGHVS and CDR2 is FQNEAQ. This CDR3 region has 16 residues. Trimming left V 4 bases short and J 4 bases short, with 14 bases between. CDR3 in amino acids: CASSSTPTRGANVLTF. The CDR3 DNA sequence: TGTGCCAGCAGCTCGACCCCTACAAGAGGGGCCAACGTCCTGACTTTC.

On this clonotype itself: Given a much more abundant clone one base away, this may be a read error. The chain uses TRBV28 and TRBJ2-7, with TRBD2 matching 10 bases. CDR1 and CDR2 from the germline V gene are MDHEN and SYDVKM. This CDR3 has 15 amino acids. Trimming cost V 8 bases and J 5 bases; bases outside gene matches: 12. The CDR3 DNA is TGTGCCAGCGCGGGGGTTAGCGGGAGGTGGGACGAGCAGTACTTC. Protein sequence: CASAGVSGRWDEQYF.

This clonotype was detected ten times or more. The rearrangement uses TRBV3-1 and TRBJ1-4; D perhaps matches TRBD1 (6 bases). The V gene's germline CDR1 is LGHDT and CDR2 YNNKEL (reference sequence). The V end was cut by 0 bases, the J end by 4 bases, with 12 bases between. The CDR3 loop spans 16 amino acids. The CDR3 DNA follows: TGTGCCAGCAGCCAAGATCTGGACAGCCTTAATGAAAAACTGTTTTTT. The encoded protein is CASSQDLDSLNEKLFF.

The chain is built from TRBV20-1 and TRBJ1-4; 8 bases fit TRBD1. The CDR3 extends over 12 amino acids. J gave up 5 bases and V 6 bases, and 2 bases lay outside the gene matches. Germline CDR1 and CDR2: DFQATT and SNEGSKA (reference sequence). For the CDR3, the DNA is TGCAGTGCCAACAGGGGGAATGAAAAACTGTTTTTT. It is translated as CSANRGNEKLFF.

This clonotype was recorded many times. This chain connects TRBV11-3 to TRBJ2-3; TRBD2 matches at 7 bases. The CDR3 length is 15 residues. The germline V gene has CDR1 SGHNT and CDR2 YENEEA. The J segment lost 1 base and the V segment lost 5 bases, leaving 6 bases of the junction unmatched. The CDR3 is CASSPGGQRTDTQYF. The CDR3 nucleotides read TGTGCCAGCAGCCCGGGGGGTCAACGCACAGATACGCAGTATTTT. Together with reference TRBV11-3 and TRBJ2-3, the CDR3 gives the full variable domain: EAGVVQSPRYKIIEKKQPVAFWCNPISGHNTLYWYLQNLGQGPELLIRYENEEAVDDSQLPKDRFSAERLKGVDSTLKIQPAELGDSAVYLCASSPGGQRTDTQYFGPGTRLTVL.

The rearrangement links TRBV6-1 to TRBJ2-1, with TRBD2 identical over 12 bases. The junction had 8 bases not matched to a gene; V was cut back by 6 bases and J by 8 bases. Per the germline V gene, CDR1 is MNHNS and CDR2 is SASEGT. This CDR3 contains 15 residues. DNA of the CDR3: TGTGCCAGCAGCTCGACTAGCGGGAGTATCGATGAGCAGTTCTTC. Amino acid sequence: CASSSTSGSIDEQFF.

About this clonotype: A junction end diverges from the germline sequence, so it may reflect a read error. In DNA, the CDR3 is TGCGCCGGCAGCCACACACTAGCGGGAGGCTCCTACGAGCAGTACTTC. It specifies CAGSHTLAGGSYEQYF. The chain joins TRBV4-1 to TRBJ2-7; 12 bases match TRBD2. The germline CDR1 and CDR2 sequences are MGHRA and YSYEKL. The CDR3 covers 16 residues.

This clonotype was observed at least ten times. The gene calls are TRBV20-1 and TRBJ2-7; 13 nucleotides match TRBD2. The V gene's germline CDR1 is DFQATT and CDR2 SNEGSKA (reference sequence). The CDR3 extends over 13 amino acids. V shed 7 bases and J 4 bases; nucleotides not matched to a gene: 4. The CDR3 DNA reads TGCAGTGTAACTAGCGGGAGGGGGTACGAGCAGTACTTC. Amino acid sequence: CSVTSGRGYEQYF.

This clonotype was recorded many times. V is TRBV18 and J is TRBJ2-3, with D hard to call. V gave up 6 bases and J gave up 5 bases, with 15 bases separating them. This CDR3 spans 14 amino acids. CDR1 is KGHSH, CDR2 LQKENI, per germline. The CDR3 is CASSPAALQDTQYF. In DNA form, the CDR3 reads TGTGCCAGCTCGCCGGCAGCCCTCCAAGATACGCAGTATTTT.

This clonotype was counted between two and nine times. This chain uses TRBV9 with TRBJ2-1; 9 bases are a match to TRBD2. This CDR3 spans 15 amino acids. Germline values: CDR1 SGDLS, CDR2 YYNGEE. V lost 2 bases to trimming and J lost 9 bases; unmatched junction nucleotides: 9. CDR3 loop: CASSVGAGGFSEQFF. The CDR3 DNA reads as TGTGCCAGCAGCGTCGGAGCGGGAGGATTCAGTGAGCAGTTCTTC.

This clonotype was found a few times. The chain is built from TRBV2 and TRBJ2-5; possibly TRBD2 for D (6 bases). Germline V lookup: CDR1 SNHLY, CDR2 FYNNEI. V was trimmed by 4 bases and J by 2 bases, leaving 11 bases between them. The CDR3 extends over 14 amino acids. The CDR3 loop reads CASSVGLAQETQYF. The DNA for the CDR3 is TGTGCCAGCAGTGTAGGCCTAGCGCAAGAGACCCAGTACTTC.

In this sample, this clonotype turned up a few times. The chain employs TRBV28 and TRBJ2-1; the D gene could be TRBD1 or TRBD2 (5 bases each). This CDR3 spans 15 amino acids. Per germline, CDR1 MDHEN and CDR2 SYDVKM. V lost 4 bases and J 5 bases, leaving 15 bases between the germline ends. This chain's CDR3 is CASSSPGLTHNEQFF. The CDR3 DNA follows: TGTGCCAGCAGTTCCCCGGGGCTGACCCACAATGAGCAGTTCTTC.

This chain joins TRBV2 and TRBJ2-5, with unresolved D. Looked up from germline, CDR1 is SNHLY and CDR2 is FYNNEI. The CDR3 has 13 residues. The ends were cut back, 5 bases at V and 0 bases at J, with 7 bases in the middle. CDR3 residues: CASSMTNQETQYF. CDR3 in DNA: TGTGCCAGCAGTATGACCAACCAAGAGACCCAGTACTTC.

This sequence joins TRBV7-2 and TRBJ2-1; maybe TRBD1 (6 bases). The CDR3 sequence is 16 residues long. CDR1 is SGHTA, CDR2 FQGNSA, per germline. The V and J ends lost 9 bases and 3 bases respectively, with 21 bases between them. The CDR3 bases are TGTGCCAGTACCCCCTCCCATGCGACAGGCTACAATGAGCAGTTCTTC. It is translated as CASTPSHATGYNEQFF.

This clonotype was observed many times. The chain employs TRBV3-1 and TRBJ2-1, with 8 nucleotides matching TRBD2. The germline V gene encodes CDR1 LGHDT and CDR2 YNNKEL (reference sequence). V shed 2 bases, J shed 7 bases, and the junction held 7 bases outside the gene matches. CDR3 length: 15 amino acids. This chain's CDR3 is CASSQTSGPWNEQFF. As DNA, the CDR3 is TGTGCCAGCAGCCAAACTAGCGGCCCTTGGAATGAGCAGTTCTTC.